This T cell receptor beta chain was documented in a study of T cell changes during pregnancy in multiple sclerosis. The CDR3 sequence is 15 residues long. Trimming removed 4 bases from V and 6 bases from J; junction bases left unmatched: 9. Germline V gives CDR1 MNHEY, CDR2 SMNVEV (reference sequence). The table came from immunoSEQ multiplex PCR; TCRdb's copy has only in-frame clones and leaves some out. The table lists approximately 51,000 clones, 90% to 95% of them singletons. The TCR originated in a female donor with multiple sclerosis, enrolled in a pregnancy study. This chain uses TRBV27 with TRBJ2-3; 8 bases align to TRBD2. The source material was CD4+ T cells from peripheral blood mononuclear cells, sampled in the second trimester of pregnancy. The CDR3 region is CASSSAGAPGDTQYF. The CDR3, as DNA: TGTGCCAGCAGTTCAGCGGGGGCTCCGGGGGATACGCAGTATTTT.